The clone carrying this T cell receptor (beta chain) was detected many times. J was trimmed by 0 bases and V by 6 bases; bases with no gene match: 3. This CDR3 is 14 amino acids long. CDR1 and CDR2 from the germline V gene are MNHNS and SASEGT. Any patient presenting with uncontrolled infection, other autoimmune disease, pregnancy or lactation was left out. The data derive from a study of T cells in Graves' hyperthyroidism and ophthalmopathy. The source material, RNA transcripts, was used to amplify TCR beta CDR3 regions. The TCR CDR3 was amplified in a first-round RT-PCR using the HTBI primer set. MiXCR was run by TCRdb on the multiplex PCR reads, yielding one entry per CDR3 protein. The sample gives about 180,000 distinct CDR3 sequences, approximately 15% of which show up once; roughly 30% is in the top ten.

The TCR was taken from a woman in her forties or fifties with Graves' hyperthyroidism. V and J are TRBV6-1 and TRBJ2-7, with 9 bases lining up with TRBD1. Sequencing input: blood. The CDR3 here is CASSKTGGSYEQYF. CDR3 nucleotides: TGTGCCAGCAGCAAGACAGGGGGCTCCTACGAGCAGTACTTC.